This T cell receptor (beta chain) was retrieved from a study of T cell repertoires in cytomegalovirus infection (dated by TCRdb to the late 2010s). For the wider study: Donor HLA type was relevant to the analysis, as public TCR beta signatures indicated carriage of CMV infection together with the matching HLA type. What the research found in general, with its limitations: In both this cohort and an independent cohort of 352 donors, the cumulative frequency of public TCR beta family members distinguished carriers of CMV infection plus the relevant HLA type. The ex vivo response was dominated by HLA-C-restricted CMV-specific TCR beta clonotypes, which also provided the single most frequent clonotype in two of eight donors.

Sequencing relied on an Illumina HiSeq 1500. TCRdb redid the processing of the public reads, applying fastp at Q25 and MiXCR, and retained in-frame beta chains. Here each entry gathers all rows of one CDR3 protein and keeps the most common genes and DNA. The sample contains around 490,000 distinct CDR3 sequences, approximately 25% of them found a single time. The leading ten clones occupy about 12% of the sample. This clonotype was counted between two and nine times. The antigen this receptor binds is unknown. No base-level quality is on record; no much larger clone is a single base apart. Between the V and J ends, shortened by 5 bases and 5 bases respectively, the junction contains 12 bases. The germline V gene sets CDR1 to SGHNT and CDR2 to YENEEA. The cysteine opens and the phenylalanine closes a CDR3 of 13 amino acids. Only the CDR3 part of the read is kept: 39 bases, read in frame from the first base.

The receptor comes from a human donor in good health (CMV status not recorded). Some clones in this sample may be carry-over from other donors' samples. The sequencing input was PBMCs. Rearrangement joined TRBV11-3 to TRBJ1-1; TRBD1 is perhaps the D gene, given 6 matching bases. The CDR3 in this case is CASSPGVKTEAFF. The nucleotides read TGTGCCAGCAGCCCAGGGGTTAAAACTGAAGCTTTCTTT.